This is a list of T cell receptor beta chains from one sample in a study of T cell changes during pregnancy in multiple sclerosis. The assay was immunoSEQ multiplex PCR, and TCRdb's table has in-frame clones only and misses some. The profile shows approximately 38,000 clones, 90% to 95% of them singletons. The material was CD8+ T cells from peripheral blood mononuclear cells, obtained in the second trimester of pregnancy. All receptors come from a female donor with multiple sclerosis, enrolled in a pregnancy study. Both conserved end residues are part of each CDR3. Fields, in order: D gene, V gene, clone size, J gene, CDR3 DNA, CDR3 protein. A D gene is named only where the DNA matches it firmly. The listing skips clone size in some rows; elsewhere it reads once, few, many or a size class.

.	TRBV30	few	TRBJ2-3	TGTGCCTGGAGGGCGTTTCGAGGAGGTAGCACAGATACGCAGTATTTT	CAWRAFRGGSTDTQYF
TRBD1	TRBV6-1	.	TRBJ1-1	TGTGCCAGCAGTGGAGAAACAGGGGCGGTCAACACTGAAGCTTTCTTT	CASSGETGAVNTEAFF
.	TRBV5-4	.	TRBJ2-2	TGTGCCAGCAGCACCATACAGGAGACGAACACCGGGGAGCTGTTTTTT	CASSTIQETNTGELFF
TRBD1	TRBV19	.	TRBJ2-1	TGTGCCAGTAGTATAGGGGACAGGGGTGAGCAGTTCTTC	CASSIGDRGEQFF
.	TRBV30	.	TRBJ2-7	TGTGCCTGGAGTGTAGGGGTGGGAAGCTACGAGCAGTACTTC	CAWSVGVGSYEQYF
.	TRBV19	.	TRBJ1-2	TGTGCCAGTAGTGCCTCAACAGGAACCGACTATGGCTACACCTTC	CASSASTGTDYGYTF
.	TRBV27	.	TRBJ2-1	TGTGCCAGCAGTTTTGTGGCTAGCAATGAGCAGTTCTTC	CASSFVASNEQFF
.	TRBV5-7	medium-sized	TRBJ1-5	TGTGCCAGCAGCCTTAGAGGGAGCAATCAGCCCCAGCATTTT	CASSLRGSNQPQHF
.	TRBV19	.	TRBJ1-1	TGTGCCACTGGCGGGGTTAACGCTGAAGCTTTCTTT	CATGGVNAEAFF
TRBD1	TRBV6-5	.	TRBJ2-3	TGTGCCAGCAGTTATTCTAACAGGGGGCGCCCAGATACGCAGTATTTT	CASSYSNRGRPDTQYF
.	TRBV7-9	few	TRBJ2-3	TGTGCCAGCAGCACAAACCCCAGGGGTTCCACAGATACGCAGTATTTT	CASSTNPRGSTDTQYF
.	TRBV27	.	TRBJ2-5	TGTGCCAGCAGTTCCGGGTGGGGGGGGCTTTGGGAGACCCAGTACTTC	CASSSGWGGLWETQYF
TRBD1	TRBV5-6	.	TRBJ2-5	TGTGCCAGCAGCCCTGAAACAGGGGATGCCCAAGAGACCCAGTACTTC	CASSPETGDAQETQYF
.	TRBV6-5	.	TRBJ2-1	TGTGCCAGCACCGAATTCAATAGCGGCAACAATGAGCAGTTCTTC	CASTEFNSGNNEQFF
.	TRBV30	.	TRBJ1-1	TGTGCCTGGGAGGGGGAGATGGGGAACACTGAAGCTTTCTTT	CAWEGEMGNTEAFF
.	TRBV6-5	.	TRBJ1-6	TGTGCCAGCAGTTACCCAGGACAGTCACCCCTCCACTTT	CASSYPGQSPLHF
.	TRBV2	few	TRBJ1-2	TGTGGGGAGGGGATGTACTATGGCTACACCTTC	CGEGMYYGYTF
TRBD1	TRBV30	.	TRBJ2-7	TGTGCCTGGAGTCCACCGGGACAGGGGGCTTACGAGCAGTACTTC	CAWSPPGQGAYEQYF
.	TRBV2	.	TRBJ2-7	TGTGCCAGCAGCCCGGTCTCCTACGAGCAGTACTTC	CASSPVSYEQYF
TRBD2	TRBV27	.	TRBJ2-3	TGTGCCAGCAGTCCTTTGACTAGCTTGGGACCCAGCACAGATACGCAGTATTTT	CASSPLTSLGPSTDTQYF
TRBD2	TRBV7-9	.	TRBJ2-7	TGTGCCAGCAGCAAGGTACTAGCGGGAGCCTACGAGCAGTACTTC	CASSKVLAGAYEQYF
TRBD1	TRBV19	.	TRBJ1-2	TGTGCCAGTAGTACAATCGCGGGACAGAGTCTCTATGGCTACACCTTC	CASSTIAGQSLYGYTF
TRBD1	TRBV19	.	TRBJ2-1	TGTGCCAGTAGTAACCCCCGACCGGGACAGGGGGTCTATCCCCTAATGGGTGAGCAGTTCTTC	CASSNPRPGQGVYPLMGEQFF
.	TRBV29-1	.	TRBJ2-7	TGCAGCGTTGAAGTGACAGACTACGAGCAGTACTTC	CSVEVTDYEQYF
.	TRBV30	.	TRBJ2-3	TGTGCCTGGACAGGGGAAAGGAATACGCAGTATTTT	CAWTGERNTQYF
TRBD1	TRBV4-3	.	TRBJ1-2	TGCGCCAGCAGCCGGGACAGGGGGAATTACTATGGCTACACCTTC	CASSRDRGNYYGYTF
.	TRBV5-1	.	TRBJ1-2	TGCGCCAGCAGCTTGGGCGACCCCAGGGCTAACTATGGCTACACCTTC	CASSLGDPRANYGYTF
TRBD2	TRBV7-9	.	TRBJ2-4	TGTGCCAGCAGCTCCCCGGTAGCGGGGGCAGCCAAAAACATTCAGTACTTC	CASSSPVAGAAKNIQYF
TRBD1	TRBV10-3	.	TRBJ2-7	TGTGCCACAGCTTCCGGACAGGGTGTCGACTACGAGCAGTACTTC	CATASGQGVDYEQYF
TRBD1	TRBV19	.	TRBJ2-1	TGTGCCAGTAGGATGGACAGGGGGAGACTCAATGAGCAGTTCTTC	CASRMDRGRLNEQFF
TRBD1	TRBV29-1	.	TRBJ1-1	TGCAGCGTCAGGGGGCGCGAGGGCACTGAAGCTTTCTTT	CSVRGREGTEAFF
TRBD2	TRBV11-2	.	TRBJ2-1	TGTGCCAGCAGCTTAGATCGACTAGCGGGATTCTACAATGAGCAGTTCTTC	CASSLDRLAGFYNEQFF
.	TRBV11-2	.	TRBJ2-2	TGTGCCAGCAGCTTTGAGGGCCAATACACCGGGGAGCTGTTTTTT	CASSFEGQYTGELFF
TRBD1	TRBV12-5	.	TRBJ1-1	TGTGCTAGTGGTTTTGGAACATCCGGGACAGGGGTTACTGAAGCTTTCTTT	CASGFGTSGTGVTEAFF
.	TRBV27	.	TRBJ1-5	TGTGCCAGCAGTAGCGCGAAACCCGGGACACCCAATTTTAGTAATCAGCCCCAGCATTTT	CASSSAKPGTPNFSNQPQHF
.	TRBV1	.	TRBJ1-5	TGCACCAGCAGCCCTCGGACAGGGGCCTGCCCCCAGCATTTT	CTSSPRTGACPQHF
TRBD2	TRBV29-1	.	TRBJ2-2	TGCAGCGTCGATGGACGGGGAGGGCGCGGGGAGCTGTTTTTT	CSVDGRGGRGELFF
TRBD1	TRBV7-9	.	TRBJ2-1	TGTGCCAGCAGCCTAGGGACAGTTTGGAGGCAGTTCTTC	CASSLGTVWRQFF
TRBD2	TRBV4-1	.	TRBJ2-1	TGCGCCAGCAGCCAGGGACTAGCTCCTGGTAATGAGCAGTTCTTC	CASSQGLAPGNEQFF
TRBD1	TRBV6-4	.	TRBJ1-1	TGTGCCAGCAGTGACTCGGGACAGAGGACTGAAGCTTTCTTT	CASSDSGQRTEAFF
.	TRBV2	once	TRBJ2-1	TGTGCCCGCCGGCGAGCGGACTCCTACAATGAGCAGTTCTTC	CARRRADSYNEQFF
TRBD1	TRBV2	.	TRBJ1-5	TGTGCCAGCAGGTACCGGGACAGAAACTATCAGCCCCAGCATTTT	CASRYRDRNYQPQHF
TRBD2	TRBV25-1	.	TRBJ2-7	TGTGCCAGCGCGAAGGGACTAGCGGAAAACTACGAGCAGTACTTC	CASAKGLAENYEQYF
.	TRBV19	.	TRBJ2-7	TGTGCCAGTAGTCCACTTGCGGGTGACGAGCAGTACTTC	CASSPLAGDEQYF
.	TRBV20-1	once	TRBJ1-2	TGCAGTGCCCTTAGCGACCGCTACACCTTC	CSALSDRYTF
.	TRBV19	.	TRBJ1-1	TGTGCCAGTAGTATATCTTTAGACACTGAAGCTTTCTTT	CASSISLDTEAFF
TRBD1	TRBV2	.	TRBJ1-2	TGTGCCAGCAGCCGGGGACAGCTTACAAGCTATGGCTACACCTTC	CASSRGQLTSYGYTF
TRBD1	TRBV4-1	.	TRBJ1-5	TGCGCCAGCAGCCTAGAGACAGGGGATAGCAATCAGCCCCAGCATTTT	CASSLETGDSNQPQHF
.	TRBV6-5	.	TRBJ2-2	TGTGCCAGCAGTTACTCGTCAGACACCGGGGAGCTGTTTTTT	CASSYSSDTGELFF
.	TRBV4-3	.	TRBJ1-2	TGCGCCAGCAGCCAATCCTCGGACAGCCATCTCTATGGCTACACCTTC	CASSQSSDSHLYGYTF
.	TRBV28	.	TRBJ2-7	TGTGCCAGCAGGGCGATTCGGAGCTCCTACGAGCAGTACTTC	CASRAIRSSYEQYF
.	TRBV7-9	.	TRBJ1-1	TGTGCCAGCAGCGCGGACTCACAAGAAGCTTTCTTT	CASSADSQEAFF
.	TRBV6-5	.	TRBJ1-1	TGTGCCAGCAGTTACGGCAGGGGAACTGAAGCTTTCTTT	CASSYGRGTEAFF
TRBD1	TRBV11-3	.	TRBJ2-3	TGTGCCAGCAGCCCGAGGGGTGGGACAGGGGGTGGAGAAGATACGCAGTATTTT	CASSPRGGTGGGEDTQYF